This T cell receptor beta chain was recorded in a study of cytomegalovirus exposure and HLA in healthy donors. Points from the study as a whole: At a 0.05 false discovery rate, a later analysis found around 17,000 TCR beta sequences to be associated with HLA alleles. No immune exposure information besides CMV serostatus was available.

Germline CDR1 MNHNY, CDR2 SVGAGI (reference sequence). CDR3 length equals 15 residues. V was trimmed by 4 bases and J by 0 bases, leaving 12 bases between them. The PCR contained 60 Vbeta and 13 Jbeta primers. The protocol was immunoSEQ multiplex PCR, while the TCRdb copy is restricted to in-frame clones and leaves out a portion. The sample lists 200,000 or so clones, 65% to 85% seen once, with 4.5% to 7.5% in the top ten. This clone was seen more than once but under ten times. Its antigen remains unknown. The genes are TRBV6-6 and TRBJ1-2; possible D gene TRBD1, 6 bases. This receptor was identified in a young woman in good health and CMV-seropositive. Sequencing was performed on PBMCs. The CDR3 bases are TGTGCCAGCAGTTTCCGGGACACTACTAACTATGGCTACACCTTC. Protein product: CASSFRDTTNYGYTF.